These 3 T cell receptor beta chains came from one sample sequenced in a study of blood T cell repertoires in COVID-19 (dated by TCRdb to the early 2020s). Receptor amplification or capture employed the immunoSEQ multiplex PCR assay. The table was pulled from immuneACCESS by TCRdb, which kept in-frame rearrangements only. Such tables lose some clones; where checked, under half of the loss comes from unresolved V genes, and the rest has no known cause. The sample profile shows a few hundred thousand clones; 82% of them were found once. The ten largest clonotypes hold less than 6% of the sample. Material: peripheral blood. The receptors shown here come from a woman in her sixties or seventies with COVID-19, enrolled during active disease.

V and J are TRBV19 and TRBJ1-4, with 9 positions matching TRBD1. Per the germline V gene, CDR1 is LNHDA and CDR2 is SQIVND (reference sequence). The length of the CDR3 is 17 residues. J lost 3 bases, V lost 4 bases, and 9 bases had no gene match. Here the CDR3 DNA reads TGTGCCAGTAGTACCGGGACAGGGCCCCACTCTAATGAAAAACTGTTTTTT. The encoded protein is CASSTGTGPHSNEKLFF.

The J gene is TRBJ1-5, the V gene TRBV10-2, with 8 nucleotides matching TRBD1. After removal of 4 bases from V and 3 bases from J, the junction contained 5 bases not matched to a gene. There are 15 residues in the CDR3. CDR1 and CDR2 (germline): WSHSY, SAAADI. CDR3 bases: TGCGCCAGCAGTGTCCAGGGGGCCTTCAATCAGCCCCAGCATTTT. This codes for CASSVQGAFNQPQHF.

DNA for the CDR3: TGTGCCAGCAGGACCGGGACTGGGCCTTACAATGAGCAGTTCTTC. Its translation: CASRTGTGPYNEQFF. V and J are TRBV6-5 and TRBJ2-1, with D perhaps matching TRBD2 (6 bases). V lost 6 bases to trimming and J lost 4 bases, with 16 bases between them. This CDR3 comprises 15 residues. CDR1 is MNHEY, CDR2 SVGAGI, per germline.